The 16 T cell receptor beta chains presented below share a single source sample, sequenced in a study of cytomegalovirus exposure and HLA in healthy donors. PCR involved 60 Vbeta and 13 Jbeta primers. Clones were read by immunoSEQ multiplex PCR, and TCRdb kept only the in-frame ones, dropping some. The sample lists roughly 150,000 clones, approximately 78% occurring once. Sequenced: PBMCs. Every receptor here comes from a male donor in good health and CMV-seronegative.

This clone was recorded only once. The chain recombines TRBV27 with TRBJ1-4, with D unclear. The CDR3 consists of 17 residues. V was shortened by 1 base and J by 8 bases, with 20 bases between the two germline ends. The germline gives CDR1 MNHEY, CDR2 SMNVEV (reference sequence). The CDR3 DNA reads TGTGCCAGCAGTTTATTAGGGAGACACGGCGAAGGGGAAAAACTGTTTTTT. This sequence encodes CASSLLGRHGEGEKLFF.

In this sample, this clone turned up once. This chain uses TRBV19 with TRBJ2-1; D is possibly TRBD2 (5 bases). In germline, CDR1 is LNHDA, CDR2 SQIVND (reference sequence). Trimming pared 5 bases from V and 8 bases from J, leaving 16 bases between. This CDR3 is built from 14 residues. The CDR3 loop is CASSPGPRRDEQFF. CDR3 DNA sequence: TGTGCCAGTAGTCCGGGCCCTCGGCGGGATGAGCAGTTCTTC.

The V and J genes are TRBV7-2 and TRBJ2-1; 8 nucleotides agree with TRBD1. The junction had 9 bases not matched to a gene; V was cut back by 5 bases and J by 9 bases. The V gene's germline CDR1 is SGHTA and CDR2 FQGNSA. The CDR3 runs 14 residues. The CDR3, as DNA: TGTGCCAGCAGCCCGACGACAGGGGAAATTGAGCAGTTCTTC. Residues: CASSPTTGEIEQFF.

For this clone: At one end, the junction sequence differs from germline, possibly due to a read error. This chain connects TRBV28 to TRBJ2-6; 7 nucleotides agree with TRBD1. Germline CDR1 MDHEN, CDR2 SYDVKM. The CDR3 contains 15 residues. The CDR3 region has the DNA TGTGCCAGCAGTCCCCGGGACAGAGGGGCCAACGGCCTGACTTTC. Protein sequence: CASSPRDRGANGLTF. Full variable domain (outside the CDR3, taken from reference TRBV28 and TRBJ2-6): DVKVTQSSRYLVKRTGEKVFLECVQDMDHENMFWYRQDPGLGLRLIYFSYDVKMKEKGDIPEGYSVSREKKERFSLILESASTNQTSMYLCASSPRDRGANGLTFGAGSRLTVL.

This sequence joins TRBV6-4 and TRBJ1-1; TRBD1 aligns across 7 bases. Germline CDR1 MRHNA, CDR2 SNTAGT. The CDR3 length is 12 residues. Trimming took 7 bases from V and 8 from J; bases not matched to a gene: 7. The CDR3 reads CASISDRREAFF. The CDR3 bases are TGTGCCAGCATTTCGGACAGGCGAGAAGCTTTCTTT.

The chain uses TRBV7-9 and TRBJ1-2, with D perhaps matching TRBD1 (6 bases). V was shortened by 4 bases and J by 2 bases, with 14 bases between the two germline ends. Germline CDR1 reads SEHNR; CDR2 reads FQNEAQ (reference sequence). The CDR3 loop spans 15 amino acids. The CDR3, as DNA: TGTGCCAGCAGCTCGACAGGTGCGTCAAACTATGGCTACACCTTC. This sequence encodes CASSSTGASNYGYTF.

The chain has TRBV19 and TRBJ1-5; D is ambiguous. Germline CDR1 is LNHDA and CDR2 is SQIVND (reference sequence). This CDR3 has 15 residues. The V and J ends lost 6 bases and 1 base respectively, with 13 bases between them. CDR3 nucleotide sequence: TGTGCCAGTAGCCGCGGGCCTGGAAGCAATCAGCCCCAGCATTTT. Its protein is CASSRGPGSNQPQHF.

CDR3 sequence (DNA): TGTGCCAGCGGAAAGACCGAGGGCACGCAGTATTTT. This encodes CASGKTEGTQYF. The rearrangement joins TRBV7-6 to TRBJ2-3; maybe TRBD2 (5 bases). V was cut by 8 bases and J by 9 bases, with 15 bases left in between. The length of the CDR3 is 12 residues. CDR1 and CDR2 from the germline V gene are SGHVS and FNYEAQ.

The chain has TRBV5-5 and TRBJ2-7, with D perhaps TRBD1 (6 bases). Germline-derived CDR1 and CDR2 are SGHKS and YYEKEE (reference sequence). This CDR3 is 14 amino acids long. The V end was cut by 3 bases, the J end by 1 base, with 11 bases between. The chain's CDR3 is CASSWDGTSYEQYF. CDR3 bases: TGTGCCAGCAGCTGGGACGGGACATCCTACGAGCAGTACTTC.

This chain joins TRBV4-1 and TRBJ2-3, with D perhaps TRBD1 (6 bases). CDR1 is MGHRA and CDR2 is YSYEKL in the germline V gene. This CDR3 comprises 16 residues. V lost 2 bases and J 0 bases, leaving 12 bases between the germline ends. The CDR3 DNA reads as TGCGCCAGCAGCCAACAGGGGCCGAGAAGCACAGATACGCAGTATTTT. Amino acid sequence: CASSQQGPRSTDTQYF.

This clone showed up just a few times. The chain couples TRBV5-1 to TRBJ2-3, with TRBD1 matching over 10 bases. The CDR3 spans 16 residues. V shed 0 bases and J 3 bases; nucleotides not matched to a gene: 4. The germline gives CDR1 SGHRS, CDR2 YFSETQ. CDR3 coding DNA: TGCGCCAGCAGCTTGGCCGGGACAGGGGTGACAGATACGCAGTATTTT. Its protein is CASSLAGTGVTDTQYF.

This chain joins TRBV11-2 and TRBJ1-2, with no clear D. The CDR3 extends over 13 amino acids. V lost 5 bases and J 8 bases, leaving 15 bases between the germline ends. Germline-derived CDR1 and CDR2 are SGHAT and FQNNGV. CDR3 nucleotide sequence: TGTGCCAGCAGCCCCCGGTCCCGTGTGGGCTACACCTTC. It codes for CASSPRSRVGYTF.

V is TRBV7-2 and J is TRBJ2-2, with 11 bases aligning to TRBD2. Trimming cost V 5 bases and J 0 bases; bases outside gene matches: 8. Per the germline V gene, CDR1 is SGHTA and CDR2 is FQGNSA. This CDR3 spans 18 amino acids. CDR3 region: CASSALSGLAANTGELFF. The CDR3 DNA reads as TGTGCCAGCAGCGCCCTATCGGGACTAGCGGCGAACACCGGGGAGCTGTTTTTT.

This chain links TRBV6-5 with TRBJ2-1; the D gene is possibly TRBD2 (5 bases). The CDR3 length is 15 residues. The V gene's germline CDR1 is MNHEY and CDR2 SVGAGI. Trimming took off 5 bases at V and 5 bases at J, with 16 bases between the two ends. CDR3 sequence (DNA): TGTGCCAGCAGTACTAGGGCCCCCACAAACAATGAGCAGTTCTTC. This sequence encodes CASSTRAPTNNEQFF.

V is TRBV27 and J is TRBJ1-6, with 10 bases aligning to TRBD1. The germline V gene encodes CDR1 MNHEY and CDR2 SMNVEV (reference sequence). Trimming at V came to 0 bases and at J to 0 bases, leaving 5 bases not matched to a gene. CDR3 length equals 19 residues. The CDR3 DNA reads TGTGCCAGCAGTTTATCCTCTGACAGGGGGCTCTCCTATAATTCACCCCTCCACTTT. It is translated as CASSLSSDRGLSYNSPLHF.

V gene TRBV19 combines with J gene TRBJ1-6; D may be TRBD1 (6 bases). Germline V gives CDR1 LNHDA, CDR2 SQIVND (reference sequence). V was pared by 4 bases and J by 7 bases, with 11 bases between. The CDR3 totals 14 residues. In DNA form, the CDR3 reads TGTGCCAGTAGTACGGCCAGGGGAAATTCACCCCTCCACTTT. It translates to CASSTARGNSPLHF.